This T cell receptor beta chain is from a study of tumor-infiltrating lymphocytes in glioblastoma multiforme. From germline, CDR1 is ENHRY and CDR2 SYGVKD. CDR3 length: 12 residues. TCR beta libraries were built from RNA through three nested multiplex PCR rounds using modified ARM-PCR. These TCRB libraries lack any described unique molecular identifiers. TCRdb processed the multiplex PCR reads anew with MiXCR; each CDR3 protein has one entry. The sample lists 13,000 or so distinct CDR3 sequences; 66% were seen once. Points on this clonotype: One end of the junction fails to match germline, which may point to a read error.

The sequenced sample consisted of brain tumor tissue. The chain is built from TRBV10-3 and TRBJ2-7; D unresolved. The receptor comes from a male donor with glioblastoma. The CDR3 here is CAISEVSYEHYF. DNA for the CDR3: TGTGCCATCAGTGAGGTCTCCTATGAGCATTACTTC.